Listed below are T cell receptor beta chains from one sample, sequenced in a study of blood T cells in healthy people across ages. TCRdb called the 5' RACE reads again in MiXCR, with one record for every CDR3 protein. The sample lists some 670,000 distinct CDR3 sequences, roughly half occurring once. Sequenced input: blood. Every receptor here comes from a woman of 80 years or more in good health. Both conserved end residues are part of each CDR3. Each record gives: V gene, J gene, clone size, D gene, CDR3 DNA, CDR3 protein. A D gene is named only where the DNA matches it firmly. The size of a clone is reported for some rows only, either as once, few or many, or as a class for expanded clones.

V: TRBV12-3/TRBV12-4
J: TRBJ2-1
size: NA
D: TRBD2
DNA: TGTGCCACCCAATTGCTAGCGGGAGTGGGCAATGAGCAGTTCTTC
CDR3: CATQLLAGVGNEQFF

V: TRBV12-3/TRBV12-4
J: TRBJ2-7
size: few
D: NA
DNA: TGTGCCAGCAGTTTTGTGGCGTCCATAGGAGGCGAGCAGTACTTC
CDR3: CASSFVASIGGEQYF

V: TRBV18
J: TRBJ2-7
size: NA
D: NA
DNA: TGTGCCAGCTCATCGACAACGGGGGCATCCTACGAGCAGTACTTC
CDR3: CASSSTTGASYEQYF

V: TRBV7-3
J: TRBJ1-1
size: NA
D: NA
DNA: TGTGCCAGCAGGCAGGGATCTTCGGCTGAAGCTTTCTTT
CDR3: CASRQGSSAEAFF

V: TRBV4-1
J: TRBJ2-7
size: once
D: NA
DNA: TGCGCCAGCAGCCGAGAATCCCTCGGATACGAGCGGTACTTC
CDR3: CASSRESLGYERYF

V: TRBV21-1
J: TRBJ2-5
size: NA
D: NA
DNA: TGTGCCAGCACCGAAGATGGGGGTGGCCCCATGGAGACCCTGTACTTC
CDR3: CASTEDGGGPMETLYF

V: TRBV2
J: TRBJ2-5
size: many
D: TRBD2
DNA: TGTGCCAGCAGTGTAGTTAGCGGGAGGCCCTGGGAGACCCAGTACTTC
CDR3: CASSVVSGRPWETQYF

V: TRBV5-1
J: TRBJ2-5
size: NA
D: NA
DNA: TGCGCCAGCAGCTTGAGACTGGGCTACAATGAGCAGTACTTC
CDR3: CASSLRLGYNEQYF

V: TRBV5-1
J: TRBJ2-5
size: many
D: NA
DNA: TGCGCCAGCAGCTCAACAAGACATGCCCAAGAGACCCAGTACTTC
CDR3: CASSSTRHAQETQYF

V: TRBV10-3
J: TRBJ2-7
size: many
D: TRBD1
DNA: TGTGCCATCAGTGGGGGACAGGGGACCTACGAGCAGTACTTC
CDR3: CAISGGQGTYEQYF

V: TRBV18
J: TRBJ2-5
size: NA
D: NA
DNA: TGTGCCGGCTCACCACCAAACGGCCAAGAGACCCAGTACTTC
CDR3: CAGSPPNGQETQYF

V: TRBV7-6
J: TRBJ2-7
size: NA
D: NA
DNA: TGTGCCAGCAGCTTAGGGTCGAGGGAGCAGTACTTC
CDR3: CASSLGSREQYF

V: TRBV10-3
J: TRBJ2-7
size: NA
D: NA
DNA: TGTGCCATCAGTAGCCGGGGAGACAATGAGCAGTACTTC
CDR3: CAISSRGDNEQYF

V: TRBV5-1
J: TRBJ2-1
size: NA
D: TRBD1
DNA: TGCGCCAGCAGCGCCACGGACAGGGGGCAGTACAATGAGCAGTTCTTC
CDR3: CASSATDRGQYNEQFF

V: TRBV4-2
J: TRBJ1-4
size: few
D: NA
DNA: TGTGCCAGTAGCAAAGCCCCCGGGACTCAAGGTCGGAATGAAAAACTGTTTTTT
CDR3: CASSKAPGTQGRNEKLFF

V: TRBV2
J: TRBJ2-1
size: NA
D: NA
DNA: TGTGCCAGCATCGGGCGGGTAGATGAGCAGTTCTTC
CDR3: CASIGRVDEQFF

V: TRBV7-9
J: TRBJ1-4
size: many
D: NA
DNA: TGTGCCAGCAGCCCTCGGACAACTAATGAAAAACTGTTTTTT
CDR3: CASSPRTTNEKLFF

V: TRBV28
J: TRBJ1-5
size: NA
D: NA
DNA: TGTGCCGGCAGTTTAACACAGGGTTTATATCAGCCCCAGCATTTT
CDR3: CAGSLTQGLYQPQHF

V: TRBV6-5
J: TRBJ2-3
size: many
D: NA
DNA: TGTGCCAGCAGTTACACCCACGGACGGACAGATACGCAGTATTTT
CDR3: CASSYTHGRTDTQYF

V: TRBV7-9
J: TRBJ2-5
size: NA
D: NA
DNA: TGTGCCAGCAGCTTCTCAAAGAAACAAGAGACCCAGTACTTC
CDR3: CASSFSKKQETQYF

V: TRBV27
J: TRBJ1-4
size: few
D: NA
DNA: TGTGCCAGCAGTCTACAGGCTTCGCGTGAAAAACTGTTTTTT
CDR3: CASSLQASREKLFF

V: TRBV6-1
J: TRBJ2-6
size: NA
D: NA
DNA: TGTGCCAGCAGTCGTTCAGGACAAGGGAGCTCTGGGGCCAACGTCCTGACTTTC
CDR3: CASSRSGQGSSGANVLTF

V: TRBV7-2
J: TRBJ2-3
size: NA
D: NA
DNA: TGTGCCAGCAGCTTAGAGAGAAGTACCAGAGATACGCAGTATTTT
CDR3: CASSLERSTRDTQYF

V: TRBV12-3/TRBV12-4
J: TRBJ1-5
size: few
D: TRBD1
DNA: TGTGCCAGCAGTTGGACAGGGGACCGGCCCCAGCATTTT
CDR3: CASSWTGDRPQHF

V: TRBV7-2
J: TRBJ2-5
size: NA
D: NA
DNA: TGTGCCAGCAGCTTCCGTAGCGTGCAAGAGACCCAGTACTTC
CDR3: CASSFRSVQETQYF

V: TRBV12-3/TRBV12-4
J: TRBJ2-1
size: NA
D: NA
DNA: TGTGCCAGCAGTTCGCAGCTTGACTGCAATGAGCAGTTCTTC
CDR3: CASSSQLDCNEQFF

V: TRBV13
J: TRBJ2-7
size: NA
D: NA
DNA: TGTGCCAGCAGCTTAGGGTTTGGTCAGGGTGTCTACGAGCAGTACTTC
CDR3: CASSLGFGQGVYEQYF

V: TRBV4-3
J: TRBJ1-2
size: NA
D: NA
DNA: TGCGCCAGCAGCCAGACTACGGCCCCGAATCTGAATGGCTACACCTTC
CDR3: CASSQTTAPNLNGYTF

V: TRBV3-1
J: TRBJ2-7
size: NA
D: TRBD1
DNA: TGTGCCAGCAGCCAGGACAGGGAATCCTACGAGCAGTACTTC
CDR3: CASSQDRESYEQYF

V: TRBV5-1
J: TRBJ2-7
size: NA
D: TRBD1
DNA: TGCGCCAGCAGCTGGGATGGACAGGGGTACTACGAGCAGTACTTC
CDR3: CASSWDGQGYYEQYF

V: TRBV4-2
J: TRBJ2-3
size: NA
D: TRBD2
DNA: TGTGCCAGCAGCCAACAGACTAGCGGGGCAGATACGCAGTATTTT
CDR3: CASSQQTSGADTQYF

V: TRBV5-5
J: TRBJ2-7
size: many
D: NA
DNA: TGTGCCAGCAGTGTTACACCGCCCTACGAGCAGTACTTC
CDR3: CASSVTPPYEQYF

V: TRBV5-1
J: TRBJ2-7
size: NA
D: NA
DNA: TGCGCCAGCAGAATCTCCGCAGGGACATCGTTCTACGAGCAGTACTTC
CDR3: CASRISAGTSFYEQYF

V: TRBV20-1
J: TRBJ2-3
size: NA
D: NA
DNA: TGCAGTGCTAGTGCTCCGGGCCCCAATACGCAGTATTTT
CDR3: CSASAPGPNTQYF

V: TRBV20-1
J: TRBJ1-1
size: NA
D: NA
DNA: TGCAGTGCCCGTATGGCAGGGAGGAAAACTGAAGCTTTCTTT
CDR3: CSARMAGRKTEAFF

V: TRBV29-1
J: TRBJ2-1
size: NA
D: TRBD2
DNA: TGCAGCGTTGCGTATTTGGCTAGCGGGGGGGGAGGGGATGAGCAGTTCTTC
CDR3: CSVAYLASGGGGDEQFF

V: TRBV4-1
J: TRBJ1-1
size: NA
D: NA
DNA: TGCGCCAGCAGCCAACTACAGTGGAGAACTGAAGCTTTCTTT
CDR3: CASSQLQWRTEAFF

V: TRBV5-1
J: TRBJ2-5
size: many
D: TRBD1
DNA: TGCGCCAGCAGCTCTCGATCAGGGGGACAAGAGACCCAGTACTTC
CDR3: CASSSRSGGQETQYF

V: TRBV7-9
J: TRBJ2-5
size: NA
D: NA
DNA: TGTGCCAGCAGCTTATCCGGGGCGACAGAGACCCAGTACTTC
CDR3: CASSLSGATETQYF

V: TRBV4-2
J: TRBJ2-5
size: NA
D: NA
DNA: TGTGCCAGCAGCCAAGATCTAACCGGGTACCAAGAGACCCAGTACTTC
CDR3: CASSQDLTGYQETQYF

V: TRBV29-1
J: TRBJ2-1
size: NA
D: TRBD2
DNA: TGCAGCGTTGGTAGGACTAGCGGGAGAGGAAATGAGCAGTTCTTC
CDR3: CSVGRTSGRGNEQFF

V: TRBV27
J: TRBJ2-1
size: many
D: NA
DNA: TGTGCCAGCAGTCGACAGACTAAGGATGAGCAGTTCTTC
CDR3: CASSRQTKDEQFF

V: TRBV6-5
J: TRBJ1-2
size: once
D: TRBD1
DNA: TGTGCCAGCACCCCCGACAGGGGAAGCGGCTACACCTTC
CDR3: CASTPDRGSGYTF

V: TRBV2
J: TRBJ2-3
size: many
D: NA
DNA: TGTGCCAGCAGCCTTCGGGCGGGCCTCACAGATACGCAGTATTTT
CDR3: CASSLRAGLTDTQYF

V: TRBV5-5
J: TRBJ2-1
size: few
D: TRBD2
DNA: TGTGCCAGCAGCGGGACTACGTGGCATGAGCAGTTCTTC
CDR3: CASSGTTWHEQFF

V: TRBV7-2
J: TRBJ1-5
size: NA
D: TRBD1
DNA: TGTGCCAGCAGCATAACCGGGACAGGCAATCAGCCCCAGCATTTT
CDR3: CASSITGTGNQPQHF